This TCR beta chain was sequenced for a study of blood T cell repertoires in COVID-19. About the study: Samples came from the United States, Italy and Spain, spanning acute and convalescent COVID-19. PBMCs, B-cell-depleted T cells, or T cells were the source of the cDNA or gDNA that made up the material.

Authors' data handling: Estimation of nucleated cell counts relied on the amplification of reference gene primers. TCRdb's table, derived via immunoSEQ multiplex PCR, lists solely in-frame clones and lacks some. V and J calls and clone size follow that table, whereas D and trimming were derived from the DNA. The table records about 14,000 clones, approximately 80% of them present only once. The CDR3 has 15 residues. Germline-derived CDR1 and CDR2 are LNHDA and SQIVND (reference sequence). Trimming took 6 bases from V and 0 from J, leaving 13 bases between them. The genes are TRBV19 and TRBJ2-3, with a tentative D call TRBD2 (5 bases). This receptor was taken from a woman aged 45-65 years with active or convalescent COVID-19. The sequenced sample was peripheral blood. The CDR3 DNA reads TGTGCCAGTAGGCTTACGGAGGTCAGCACAGATACGCAGTATTTT. Translation: CASRLTEVSTDTQYF.